The 5 T cell receptor beta chains below all came from one sample that was sequenced in a study of blood T cell repertoires in COVID-19. The repertoire was sequenced with immunoSEQ multiplex PCR; TCRdb's copy has only in-frame clones and lacks some. The profile shows hundreds of thousands of clones, more than 85% of them singletons. Sequencing input: PBMCs or T cells enriched from blood (not recorded which). These receptors originate from a woman aged 25 to 45 who had recovered from COVID-19.

The CDR3 loop is CASNKGTRETETQYF. CDR3 DNA sequence: TGTGCCAGCAACAAAGGGACTAGAGAAACGGAGACCCAGTACTTC. V is TRBV5-5 and J is TRBJ2-5; 8 bases agree with TRBD2. Germline values: CDR1 SGHKS, CDR2 YYEKEE (reference sequence). The CDR3 is made up of 15 amino acids. V was pared by 6 bases and J by 5 bases, with 12 bases of the junction left unmatched.

This chain joins TRBV27 and TRBJ2-7, with 8 bases aligning to TRBD1. The CDR3 is 12 residues long. Trimming cost V 7 bases and J 6 bases; bases outside gene matches: 5. Germline loops: CDR1 MNHEY, CDR2 SMNVEV (reference sequence). CDR3 DNA sequence: TGTGCCAGCAACCCCGGGACAGGCGAGCAGTACTTC. The encoded protein is CASNPGTGEQYF.

The table lists this clone with a count of one. This chain connects TRBV18 to TRBJ2-1; no clear D. CDR1 and CDR2 from the germline V gene are KGHSH and LQKENI. Deletions cut 2 bases from V and 8 bases from J, with 4 bases between. The CDR3 consists of 11 residues. The CDR3 spells CASSPVYEQFF. The DNA for the CDR3 is TGTGCCAGCTCACCAGTATATGAGCAGTTCTTC.

The genes are TRBV15 and TRBJ1-1; D possibly corresponds to TRBD1 (6 bases). This CDR3 is built from 16 residues. Trimming removed 5 bases from V and 0 bases from J, with 16 bases in between. Germline lookup yields CDR1 LNHNV and CDR2 YYDKDF (reference sequence). CDR3 coding DNA: TGTGCCACCAGCGGGCGGCCAGGGGAAGTGAACACTGAAGCTTTCTTT. Protein sequence: CATSGRPGEVNTEAFF. The variable domain in full, completed from reference TRBV15 and TRBJ1-1, reads DAMVIQNPRYQVTQFGKPVTLSCSQTLNHNVMYWYQQKSSQAPKLLFHYYDKDFNNEADTPDNFQSRRPNTSFCFLDIRSPGLGDTAMYLCATSGRPGEVNTEAFFGQGTRLTVV.

The CDR3 loop reads CASSAVLGQLNTEAFF. CDR3 in DNA: TGCGCCAGCAGCGCGGTGTTGGGACAGCTGAACACTGAAGCTTTCTTT. The J gene is TRBJ1-1, the V gene TRBV5-1, with 7 bases matching TRBD1. Trimming removed 4 bases from V and 0 bases from J; junction bases left unmatched: 9. Germline lookup yields CDR1 SGHRS and CDR2 YFSETQ. The CDR3 runs to 16 residues.